The 7 T cell receptor beta chains below come from one sample, sequenced in a study of blood T cell repertoires in COVID-19. TCRdb's table, derived via immunoSEQ multiplex PCR, lists solely in-frame clones and lacks some. This table has 120,000 to 150,000 clones, approximately 85% appearing once. Source material: peripheral blood. The receptors stem from a woman aged 55-75 years with COVID-19, enrolled during active disease.

A few counts support this clone. This sample includes further DNA sequences coding for the same CDR3. The J gene is TRBJ1-1, the V gene TRBV7-9, with D unclear. The germline V gene encodes CDR1 SEHNR and CDR2 FQNEAQ (reference sequence). CDR3 length equals 13 residues. V was cut by 4 bases and J by 1 base, with 7 bases left in between. The CDR3 sequence is CASSSRENTEAFF. In nucleotides, the CDR3 is TGTGCCAGCAGCTCCCGGGAGAACACTGAAGCTTTCTTT.

The chain joins TRBV5-1 to TRBJ2-1, with TRBD1 matching over 8 bases. Germline CDR1 is SGHRS and CDR2 is YFSETQ. Losses at the gene ends were 4 bases for V and 6 bases for J; bases not matched to a gene: 9. This CDR3 is built from 15 residues. Here the CDR3 reads CASSPRGQASNEQFF. The CDR3 DNA reads TGCGCCAGCAGCCCAAGGGGACAGGCAAGCAATGAGCAGTTCTTC.

V is TRBV3-1 (or the pseudogene TRBV3-2) and J is TRBJ1-3; D unresolved. Germline-derived CDR1 and CDR2 are LGHDT and YNNKEL (reference sequence). The CDR3 sequence is 17 residues long. V lost 2 bases and J 7 bases, leaving 21 bases between the germline ends. In DNA form, the CDR3 reads TGTGCCAGCAGCCAAAGAATAACAGAACCCCGACGGAACACCATATATTTT. Translated, it gives CASSQRITEPRRNTIYF.

This clone has a single count. V gene TRBV2 combines with J gene TRBJ2-7, with 8 nucleotides matching TRBD2. Trimming at V came to 5 bases and at J to 6 bases, leaving 21 bases not matched to a gene. Per germline, CDR1 SNHLY and CDR2 FYNNEI. The CDR3 consists of 18 residues. In nucleotides, the CDR3 is TGTGCCAGCAGTTTTTCTCCCGGGACTAGGTACCGCAATAGCGAGCAGTACTTC. Translating it yields CASSFSPGTRYRNSEQYF. The full variable domain, completed using reference TRBV2 and TRBJ2-7, is EPEVTQTPSHQVTQMGQEVILRCVPISNHLYFYWYRQILGQKVEFLVSFYNNEISEKSEIFDDQFSVERPDGSNFTLKIRSTKLEDSAMYFCASSFSPGTRYRNSEQYFGPGTRLTVT.

This chain links TRBV6-5 with TRBJ2-5; D remains unclear. Per germline, CDR1 MNHEY and CDR2 SVGAGI. This CDR3 is built from 11 residues. V lost 10 bases, J lost 9 bases, and 15 bases lay in between. CDR3 nucleotide sequence: TGTGCCATACGCACCCCCCAGGCCCAGTACTTC. This sequence encodes CAIRTPQAQYF.

The chain has TRBV24-1 and TRBJ1-5; no clear D. With 4 bases removed from V and 6 bases from J, the gap between germline ends came to 9 bases. The germline V gene has CDR1 KGHDR and CDR2 SFDVKD. The CDR3 consists of 13 residues. CDR3 nucleotide sequence: TGTGCCACCAGTGACACAGATACTCAGCCCCAGCATTTT. Translation: CATSDTDTQPQHF.

The CDR3 protein is CASRDRDTEAFF. The CDR3, as DNA: TGTGCCAGCCGAGACAGAGACACTGAAGCTTTCTTT. The rearrangement uses TRBV6-6 and TRBJ1-1; D perhaps matches TRBD1 (5 bases). Germline V gene data show CDR1 as MNHNY and CDR2 as SVGAGI (reference sequence). Trimming removed 8 bases from V and 3 bases from J, with 10 bases in between. CDR3 size: 12 residues.